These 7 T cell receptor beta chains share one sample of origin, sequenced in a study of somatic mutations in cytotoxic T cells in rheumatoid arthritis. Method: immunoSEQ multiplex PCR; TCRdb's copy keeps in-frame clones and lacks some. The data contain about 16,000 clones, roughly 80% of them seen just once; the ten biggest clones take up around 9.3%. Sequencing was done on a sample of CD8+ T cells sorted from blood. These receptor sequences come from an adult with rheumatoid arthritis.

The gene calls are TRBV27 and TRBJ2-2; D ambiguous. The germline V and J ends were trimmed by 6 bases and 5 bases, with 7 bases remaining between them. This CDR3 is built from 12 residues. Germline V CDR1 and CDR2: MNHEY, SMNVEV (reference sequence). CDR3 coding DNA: TGTGCCAGCAGCCCCAGTACCGGGGAGCTGTTTTTT. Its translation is CASSPSTGELFF.

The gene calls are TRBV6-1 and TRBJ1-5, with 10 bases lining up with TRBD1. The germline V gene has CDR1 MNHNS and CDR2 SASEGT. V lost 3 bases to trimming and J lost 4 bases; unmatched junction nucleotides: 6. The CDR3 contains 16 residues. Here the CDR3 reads CASSEARGQGNQPQHF. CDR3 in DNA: TGTGCCAGCAGTGAGGCGAGGGGACAGGGGAATCAGCCCCAGCATTTT.

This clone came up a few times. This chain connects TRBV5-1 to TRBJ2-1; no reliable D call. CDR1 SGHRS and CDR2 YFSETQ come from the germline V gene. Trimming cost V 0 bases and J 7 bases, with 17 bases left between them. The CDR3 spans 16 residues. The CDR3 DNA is TGCGCCAGCAGCTTGGAGGCAGGTGTATTAGAAAATGAGCAGTTCTTC. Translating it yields CASSLEAGVLENEQFF.

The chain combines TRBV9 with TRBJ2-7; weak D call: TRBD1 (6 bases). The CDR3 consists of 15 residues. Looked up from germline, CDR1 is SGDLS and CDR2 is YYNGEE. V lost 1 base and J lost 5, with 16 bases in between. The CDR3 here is CASSVRTGKSDEQYF. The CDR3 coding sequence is TGTGCCAGCAGCGTACGTACAGGGAAATCCGACGAGCAGTACTTC.

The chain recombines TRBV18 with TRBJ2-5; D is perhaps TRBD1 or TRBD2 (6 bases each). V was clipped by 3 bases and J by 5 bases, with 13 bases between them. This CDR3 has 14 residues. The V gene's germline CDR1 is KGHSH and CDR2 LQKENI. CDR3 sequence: CASSPLTRGETQYF. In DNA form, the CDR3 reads TGTGCCAGCTCACCTCTGACTAGGGGGGAGACCCAGTACTTC. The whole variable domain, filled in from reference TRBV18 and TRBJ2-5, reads NAGVMQNPRHLVRRRGQEARLRCSPMKGHSHVYWYRQLPEEGLKFMVYLQKENIIDESGMPKERFSAEFPKEGPSILRIQQVVRGDSAAYFCASSPLTRGETQYFGPGTRLLVL.

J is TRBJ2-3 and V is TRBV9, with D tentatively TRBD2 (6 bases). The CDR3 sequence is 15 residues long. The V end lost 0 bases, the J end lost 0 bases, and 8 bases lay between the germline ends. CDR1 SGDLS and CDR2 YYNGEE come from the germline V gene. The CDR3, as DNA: TGTGCCAGCAGCGTAGGGGGAGGTAGCACAGATACGCAGTATTTT. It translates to CASSVGGGSTDTQYF.

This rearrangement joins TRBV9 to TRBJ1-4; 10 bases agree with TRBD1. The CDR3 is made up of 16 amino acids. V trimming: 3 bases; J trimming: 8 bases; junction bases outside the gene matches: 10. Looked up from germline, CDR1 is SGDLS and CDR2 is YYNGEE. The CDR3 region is CASSGGTGVSEEKLFF. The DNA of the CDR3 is TGTGCCAGCAGCGGCGGGACAGGGGTCTCCGAGGAAAAACTGTTTTTT.